This T cell receptor beta chain originates from a study of CD8 T cells in ankylosing spondylitis. Study-level results: A TCR beta motif made of fewer than 10 highly homologous variants seemed typical of ankylosing spondylitis blood. CD8+ disease-linked clones were present at relatively low frequencies in blood. Both synovial fluid and blood in reactive arthritis had previously been reported to carry some motif variants.

Using its own MiXCR run on the 5' RACE reads, TCRdb lists one record per CDR3 protein. The sample holds 200,000 to 250,000 distinct CDR3 sequences, around 10% seen once. Trimming left V 4 bases short and J 7 bases short, with 9 bases between. This CDR3 is built from 12 residues. Germline CDR1 SGDLS, CDR2 YYNGEE. A note on this clonotype: Its antigen is not known.

The clonotype was recovered from a male donor with ankylosing spondylitis or in good health (not recorded which). The rearrangement uses TRBV9 and TRBJ2-1; no firm D call. The source material was blood, either unsorted or a sorted T cell fraction (not recorded which). The CDR3 sequence is CASSSPVNEQFF. Written as DNA, the CDR3 is TGTGCCAGCAGCTCCCCAGTGAATGAGCAGTTCTTC.